This T cell receptor beta chain was identified during a study of T cell responses to AZD1222 COVID-19 vaccine (dated by TCRdb to about 2021). Regarding the complete study: A total of 230 to 250 trial participants underwent TCR sequencing, of whom 200 to 220 had received two doses of AZD1222 and some 25 had received two doses of the MenACWY control vaccine. Trial participants were enrolled into age subgroups of 18-55, 56-69 and 70-plus years, which contained roughly 150, 30 and 60 TCR-sequenced participants, respectively. What the study reported, not specific to this receptor: Because no day 14 peak-response samples were available, repertoires were characterized only after the peak T cell response. In the small 56-69-year group, the increase in depth fell short of significance, most likely because of low power. Most participants were white British and females outnumbered males, and the authors suggested that clonal diversity may have been underestimated. Reportedly, close to half of the unique spike-specific TCRs recognized epitopes lying outside the regions that are mutated in the B.1.351 and B.1.1.7 variants. The vaccine-associated CD4 TCRs covered the entire spike protein, and the dominant responses fell in regions 160-218 and 743-854. Conclusions about previously exposed vaccinees were limited because only 6 or 7 AZD1222 recipients were SARS-CoV-2 seropositive at baseline. A significant rise in spike-specific TCR breadth and depth was observed after two AZD1222 doses relative to day 0 and relative to MenACWY recipients.

Points on this clone: The specificity of this receptor is unknown. No base quality values were provided; no much bigger clone lies one nucleotide off.

According to the study, the label for this sample's time point signals: about 28 days (+/-7) after the second vaccine dose. AZD1222 recipients given second doses at about 4 weeks or at about 12 weeks were pooled, since spike-specific TCR depth and breadth were not found to differ between the two schedules. Samples from vaccinated people were obtained from the UK trials COV001 and COV002, which included a single-blind randomized controlled phase 2/3 trial of AZD1222 (ChAdOx1 nCoV-19) in healthy adults. For TCRbeta chain sequencing, PBMC samples from trial participants were taken at day 0 and at day 28 after the second dose. CDR1 SGHTA and CDR2 FQGNSA are derived from the germline V gene. The V and J ends are trimmed by 5 bases and 8 bases, leaving 15 bases between them. Reading from cysteine to phenylalanine, the CDR3 counts 13 amino acids. The only DNA kept is the CDR3, 39 bases in frame from the first base.

The CDR3 regions of human TCRbeta chains were subjected to immunosequencing. The original pipeline was this. Repertoire TCRs were checked for matches against a reference library of SARS-CoV-2-specific TCRs that had been generated using the MIRA antigen-specificity platform. Breadth was defined as the fraction of unique TCRs that were SARS-CoV-2-associated. Depth was defined as the fraction of total T cells that were SARS-CoV-2-associated. Using the MIRA data, each spike-specific TCR was assigned both to the spike region to which the TCR was reactive and to a CD4 or CD8 class. Log10-transformed breadth and depth values were compared by one-way ANOVA with Sidak's multiple comparisons tests. The clones in this table, taken by TCRdb from immuneACCESS, are in-frame only. Not every clone is retained; where verified, under half of the shortfall comes from an unresolved V gene, and the cause of the rest is unknown. The V and J calls and clone size come from that table; D and trimming were worked out from the DNA. This sample gives tens of thousands of clones in total; around nine tenths of them show up just once. The ten largest clones add up to roughly 15% of the sample.

Sequences were derived from peripheral blood, sampled 28 days after the second AZD1222 dose. The chain is made from TRBV7-2 and TRBJ1-2; perhaps TRBD1 is the D gene, with 6 bases matching. The receptor was isolated from an adult who received the AZD1222 COVID-19 vaccine. CDR3 sequence: CASSPWTRGGYTF. The nucleotide sequence reads TGTGCCAGCAGCCCGTGGACCAGGGGCGGCTACACCTTC.